These 21 T cell receptor beta chains were sequenced from one sample in a study of spatial heterogeneity in lung cancer. TCRdb analysed the 5' RACE reads with MiXCR anew, one entry per CDR3 protein. In the table there are roughly 70,000 distinct CDR3 sequences, around 9.3% of which are singletons. Sample time point: blood at routine non-recurrence follow-up after resection. The material was PBMCs, obtained at follow-up. The origin of the receptors is a female donor with early-stage non-small cell lung cancer.

In this sample, this clonotype turned up a few times. The J gene is TRBJ2-7, the V gene TRBV28; 8 bases are a match to TRBD1. Trimming at V came to 5 bases and at J to 5 bases, leaving 8 bases not matched to a gene. The V gene's germline CDR1 is MDHEN and CDR2 SYDVKM. The CDR3 spans 14 residues. For the CDR3, the DNA is TGTGCCAGCAGTAACCGGGACAGGAACGACGAGCAGTACTTC. Amino acid sequence: CASSNRDRNDEQYF.

As to this clonotype: Just one base apart from a much larger clone, this may be a read error. J is TRBJ2-1 and V is TRBV6-1; 7 bases agree with TRBD1. V was pared by 10 bases and J by 8 bases, with 8 bases of the junction left unmatched. The CDR3 covers 12 residues. Per the germline V gene, CDR1 is MNHNS and CDR2 is SASEGT. CDR3 region: CATRARGHEQFF. The DNA of the CDR3 is TGTGCCACCCGGGCAAGGGGGCATGAGCAGTTCTTC.

This clonotype was recorded many times. In nucleotides, the CDR3 is TGTGCCACCAGTCCACGATTCCCCATCGTGGGCGGTGGCTACACCTTC. It codes for CATSPRFPIVGGGYTF. V usage is TRBV24-1 and J usage is TRBJ1-2; no clear D. Trimming stripped 6 bases from V and 7 bases from J, with 23 bases between. CDR3 length: 16 residues. Germline lookup yields CDR1 KGHDR and CDR2 SFDVKD.

This clonotype was detected a few times. The chain joins TRBV3-1 to TRBJ2-1; the D is unclear. The length of the CDR3 is 12 residues. Germline-derived CDR1 and CDR2 are LGHDT and YNNKEL (reference sequence). The V and J ends lost 6 bases and 5 bases respectively, with 8 bases between them. CDR3 sequence (DNA): TGTGCCAGCAGTCAATATAACAATGAGCAGTTCTTC. Translated, it gives CASSQYNNEQFF.

This clonotype was seen repeatedly, ten times or more. The chain uses TRBV28 and TRBJ2-2, with 8 nucleotides matching TRBD1. The V and J ends lost 4 bases and 0 bases, in that order; junction bases with no gene match: 1. CDR1 and CDR2 from the germline V gene are MDHEN and SYDVKM. The CDR3 has 15 amino acids. In DNA form, the CDR3 reads TGTGCCAGCAGTTCAGGGGGCTCGAACACCGGGGAGCTGTTTTTT. It yields the protein CASSSGGSNTGELFF.

This clonotype has at least ten counts. The chain uses TRBV3-1 and TRBJ2-7; D is unresolved. The length of the CDR3 is 14 residues. Trimming removed 0 bases at V and 3 bases at J, with 9 bases between. Germline CDR1 is LGHDT and CDR2 is YNNKEL (reference sequence). Here the CDR3 reads CASSQEGSGYEQYF. The CDR3 coding sequence is TGTGCCAGCAGCCAAGAAGGGTCTGGCTACGAGCAGTACTTC.

The V gene is TRBV28, the J gene TRBJ2-7; D may be TRBD2 (6 bases). Germline CDR1 is MDHEN and CDR2 is SYDVKM. The CDR3 spans 13 residues. The ends were cut back, 4 bases at V and 5 bases at J, with 12 bases in the middle. The CDR3 DNA follows: TGTGCCAGCAGTTCTACTAGCAGCGACGAGCAGTACTTC. This gives the protein CASSSTSSDEQYF.

The chain links TRBV20-1 to TRBJ2-4, with D possibly TRBD1 on 6 matching bases. The length of the CDR3 is 13 residues. V was shortened by 5 bases and J by 6 bases, with 14 bases between the two germline ends. In germline, CDR1 is DFQATT, CDR2 SNEGSKA (reference sequence). CDR3 sequence (DNA): TGCAGTGCTCCTAGGACAGCCTTAAACATTCAGTACTTC. This encodes CSAPRTALNIQYF.

This rearrangement joins TRBV28 to TRBJ1-3, with D maybe TRBD1 (6 bases). The germline CDR1 and CDR2 sequences are MDHEN and SYDVKM. There are 14 residues in the CDR3. V was pared by 5 bases and J by 4 bases, with 12 bases between. The CDR3 nucleotides read TGTGCCAGCAGTCTTGACAGGAGCGGAAACACCATATATTTT. Translating gives CASSLDRSGNTIYF.

At least ten counts were recorded for this clonotype. The genes are TRBV28 and TRBJ1-4; D perhaps matches TRBD1 (6 bases). CDR3 length equals 14 residues. Looked up from germline, CDR1 is MDHEN and CDR2 is SYDVKM. V was cut by 6 bases and J by 7 bases, with 15 bases left in between. The CDR3, as DNA: TGTGCCAGCAGCGCACAGGGAGTCCGTGAAAAACTGTTTTTT. This encodes CASSAQGVREKLFF.

This clonotype was recorded many times. The rearrangement links TRBV9 to TRBJ2-3; 8 bases match TRBD2. From germline, CDR1 is SGDLS and CDR2 YYNGEE. CDR3 size: 16 residues. V was pared by 1 base and J by 5 bases, with 9 bases of the junction left unmatched. CDR3 DNA: TGTGCCAGCAGCGTAACCGGGACTAGTGATAGAGATACGCAGTATTTT. Translated: CASSVTGTSDRDTQYF. Full variable domain (missing parts from reference TRBV9 and TRBJ2-3): DSGVTQTPKHLITATGQRVTLRCSPRSGDLSVYWYQQSLDQGLQFLIQYYNGEERAKGNILERFSAQQFPDLHSELNLSSLELGDSALYFCASSVTGTSDRDTQYFGPGTRLTVL.

In its sample, this clonotype was seen many times. The CDR3 sequence: CASSLMAGDNTEAFF. CDR3 in DNA: TGTGCCAGCAGCTTAATGGCAGGGGATAACACTGAAGCTTTCTTT. The rearrangement links TRBV7-3 to TRBJ1-1; a possible D gene is TRBD1 (6 bases). The germline V and J ends were trimmed by 1 base and 2 bases, with 11 bases remaining between them. The CDR3 sequence is 15 residues long. Per germline, CDR1 SGHTA and CDR2 FQGTGA.

At least ten counts were recorded for this clonotype. CDR3 nucleotides: TGTGCCAGCAGCTGGTACAGGGGCGAAGAGACCCAGTACTTC. This sequence encodes CASSWYRGEETQYF. The chain uses TRBV7-9 and TRBJ2-5; 7 bases line up with TRBD1. The CDR3 runs to 14 residues. The V segment lost 4 bases and the J segment 3 bases; nucleotides outside the gene matches: 5. Germline lookup yields CDR1 SEHNR and CDR2 FQNEAQ (reference sequence).

This clonotype was seen ten or more times. The rearrangement uses TRBV7-8 and TRBJ1-1, with no clear D. The CDR3 is 12 amino acids. V lost 4 bases to trimming and J lost 3 bases, with 6 bases between them. Germline CDR1 is SGHVS and CDR2 is FQNEAQ. CDR3 bases: TGTGCCAGCAGCTGGGCCGACACTGAAGCTTTCTTT. It codes for CASSWADTEAFF.

The rearrangement links TRBV12-3 or TRBV12-4 to TRBJ1-4; 8 bases are shared with TRBD1. V trimming: 7 bases; J trimming: 5 bases; junction bases outside the gene matches: 9. The CDR3 extends over 15 amino acids. The CDR3 DNA reads as TGTGCCAGCACCCCCCGGACAGGGCCGAATGAAAAACTGTTTTTT. It yields the protein CASTPRTGPNEKLFF.

This clonotype was seen at least ten times. The chain is built from TRBV5-5 and TRBJ2-7; possibly TRBD2 for D (5 bases). The V and J ends lost 1 base and 2 bases respectively, with 7 bases between them. Germline V gene lookup returns CDR1 SGHKS and CDR2 YYEKEE (reference sequence). There are 13 residues in the CDR3. The CDR3 sequence: CASSLPGTYEQYF. CDR3 bases: TGTGCCAGCAGCTTGCCGGGAACCTACGAGCAGTACTTC.

This clonotype was picked up many times. This chain connects TRBV7-6 to TRBJ2-7; 10 bases line up with TRBD1. The J segment lost 5 bases and the V segment lost 1 base, leaving 5 bases of the junction unmatched. Germline V gives CDR1 SGHVS, CDR2 FNYEAQ. The CDR3 spans 15 residues. CDR3 amino acids: CASSLGTGGLDEQYF. CDR3 DNA: TGTGCCAGCAGCTTAGGGACAGGGGGTTTAGACGAGCAGTACTTC.

In its sample, this clonotype was seen many times. This chain links TRBV5-4 with TRBJ1-2, with no clear D. V was trimmed by 2 bases and J by 2 bases, leaving 16 bases between them. The CDR3 is made up of 16 amino acids. Per the germline V gene, CDR1 is SGHNT and CDR2 is YYREEE (reference sequence). The CDR3 is CASSFPGGRINYGYTF. The CDR3 DNA is TGTGCCAGCAGCTTCCCCGGAGGACGGATAAACTATGGCTACACCTTC.

This clonotype was picked up many times. This chain connects TRBV14 to TRBJ2-7; TRBD2 is a possible D gene (6 bases). V was cut by 0 bases and J by 0 bases, with 9 bases left in between. Germline loops: CDR1 SGHDN, CDR2 FVKESK. There are 15 residues in the CDR3. The CDR3 sequence is CASSQEGGSSYEQYF. The CDR3 DNA is TGTGCCAGCAGCCAAGAGGGGGGTAGCTCCTACGAGCAGTACTTC.

The V gene is TRBV9, the J gene TRBJ1-1; TRBD1 might be the D (5 bases). V lost 0 bases and J lost 1, with 7 bases in between. In germline, CDR1 is SGDLS, CDR2 YYNGEE. The CDR3 covers 14 residues. The DNA for the CDR3 is TGTGCCAGCAGCGTAGGTGGGGCGAACACTGAAGCTTTCTTT. Protein product: CASSVGGANTEAFF.

This clonotype turned up a few times. The rearrangement links TRBV5-1 to TRBJ2-3, with TRBD2 matching over 8 bases. Germline loops: CDR1 SGHRS, CDR2 YFSETQ. The CDR3 is 15 amino acids. J gave up 0 bases and V 4 bases, and 4 bases lay outside the gene matches. CDR3 coding DNA: TGCGCCAGCAGCGTTAGCGGGACTAGCACAGATACGCAGTATTTT. It yields the protein CASSVSGTSTDTQYF.